The rows below give T cell receptor beta chains drawn from one sample of a study of shared clonotypes between healthy human individuals. TCRdb's table, derived via immunoSEQ multiplex PCR, lists solely in-frame clones and lacks some. The sample records nearly 1,000,000 clones, approximately 80% being singletons. The specimen sequenced was memory CD4+ T cells sorted from blood. Receptors originate from a young man in good health. Both conserved end residues are part of each CDR3. The order of the fields is V gene, D gene, J gene, clone size, CDR3 protein, CDR3 DNA. A D gene is named only where the DNA matches it firmly. Expanded clones get a size class; other rows say once, few or many, or leave the size out.

TRBV30	NA	TRBJ1-1	many	CAWSVGGAVNTEAFF	TGTGCCTGGAGTGTAGGTGGGGCGGTGAACACTGAAGCTTTCTTT
TRBV19	NA	TRBJ2-5	NA	CASTPGTNLVQETQYF	TGTGCCAGCACACCCGGGACAAATCTTGTCCAAGAGACCCAGTACTTC
TRBV11-2	NA	TRBJ2-1	NA	CASSGRLGNYNEQFF	TGTGCCAGCAGCGGCCGACTAGGAAACTACAATGAGCAGTTCTTC
TRBV5-4	NA	TRBJ2-3	few	CASSPPQDVDTQYF	TGTGCCAGCTCGCCCCCTCAAGATGTGGATACGCAGTATTTT
TRBV19	NA	TRBJ1-5	NA	CASSTGLTSNQPQHF	TGTGCCAGTAGCACAGGTCTGACAAGCAATCAGCCCCAGCATTTT
TRBV7-2	NA	TRBJ2-7	NA	CASSQKWDNEQYF	TGTGCCAGCAGCCAGAAGTGGGATAACGAGCAGTACTTC
TRBV30	NA	TRBJ2-2	NA	CAWSVPGTTGELFF	TGTGCCTGGAGTGTACCAGGGACCACCGGGGAGCTGTTTTTT
TRBV6-5	TRBD2	TRBJ2-7	NA	CASSYTGGPVEQYF	TGTGCCAGCAGTTACACGGGAGGGCCGGTCGAGCAGTACTTC
TRBV7-2	NA	TRBJ2-7	NA	CASSYKVSQGSLYEQYF	TGTGCCAGCAGCTACAAGGTCTCTCAAGGCTCCCTCTACGAGCAGTACTTC
TRBV6-6	NA	TRBJ1-5	NA	CASSTAGISNQPQHF	TGTGCCAGCAGTACAGCAGGGATAAGCAATCAGCCCCAGCATTTT
TRBV7-9	TRBD1	TRBJ2-7	NA	CASSLGTGVVDEQYF	TGTGCCAGCAGCTTGGGGACAGGGGTTGTGGACGAGCAGTACTTC
TRBV11-3	TRBD2	TRBJ2-2	NA	CASSSGTSGNTGELFF	TGTGCCAGCAGCTCCGGGACTAGCGGGAACACCGGGGAGCTGTTTTTT
TRBV7-6	NA	TRBJ2-7	NA	CASSFASSYEQYF	TGTGCCAGCAGCTTCGCCAGCTCCTACGAGCAGTACTTC
TRBV28	NA	TRBJ1-5	many	CASSLGRKGNQPQHF	TGTGCCAGCAGTTTAGGCAGGAAGGGCAATCAGCCCCAGCATTTT
TRBV6-5	NA	TRBJ2-7	NA	CASSRSSTSNYEQYF	TGTGCCAGCAGCCGTTCTTCTACTTCGAACTACGAGCAGTACTTC
TRBV19	NA	TRBJ2-3	NA	CASSTMGDTQYF	TGTGCCAGTAGTACTATGGGAGATACGCAGTATTTT
TRBV28	NA	TRBJ1-2	NA	CASSTSVYGYTF	TGTGCCAGCAGTACGAGCGTCTATGGCTACACCTTC
TRBV18	NA	TRBJ2-7	NA	CASSTTPGPAAYEQYF	TGTGCCAGCTCGACCACGCCGGGCCCAGCGGCGTACGAGCAGTACTTC
TRBV9	TRBD2	TRBJ2-1	NA	CASSETSVTYNEQFF	TGTGCCAGCAGCGAAACTAGCGTAACATACAATGAGCAGTTCTTC
TRBV6-1	NA	TRBJ2-3	NA	CASRASAGSTDTQYF	TGTGCCAGCAGGGCCTCGGCGGGGAGCACAGATACGCAGTATTTT
TRBV5-8	NA	TRBJ1-5	NA	CASSLPFSGSGQPQHF	TGTGCCAGCAGCTTGCCGTTCTCAGGGTCAGGGCAGCCCCAGCATTTT
TRBV18	NA	TRBJ1-1	many	CASSPLGKGTEAFF	TGTGCCAGCTCACCCCTGGGGAAGGGCACTGAAGCTTTCTTT
TRBV9	TRBD2	TRBJ2-3	NA	CASSVDSGATQYF	TGTGCCAGCAGCGTAGATAGCGGGGCGACGCAGTATTTT
TRBV16	NA	TRBJ2-7	NA	CASSQFGTSYEQYF	TGTGCCAGCAGCCAATTTGGGACTTCCTACGAGCAGTACTTC
TRBV6-1	NA	TRBJ2-7	NA	CASSEQGWEQYF	TGTGCCAGCAGTGAACAGGGTTGGGAGCAGTACTTC
TRBV5-6	NA	TRBJ1-2	NA	CASRRDRDPMFYGYTF	TGTGCCAGCAGGCGGGACCGGGACCCTATGTTCTATGGCTACACCTTC
TRBV10-3	NA	TRBJ1-6	NA	CAIRGTDSPLHF	TGTGCCATCAGGGGGACGGATTCACCCCTCCACTTT
TRBV10-2	TRBD2	TRBJ2-7	NA	CASSDLAGGSYEQYF	TGCGCCAGCAGTGATCTAGCGGGAGGATCGTACGAGCAGTACTTC
TRBV10-3	TRBD1	TRBJ1-1	once	CAIRTGGDTEAFF	TGTGCCATCAGGACAGGGGGCGACACTGAAGCTTTCTTT
TRBV6-1	TRBD1	TRBJ2-5	few	CASRPRQGRETQYF	TGTGCCAGCAGGCCTAGACAGGGCCGGGAGACCCAGTACTTC
TRBV30	TRBD1	TRBJ1-2	NA	CAWTRDRGYGYTF	TGTGCCTGGACCCGGGACAGGGGGTATGGCTACACCTTC
TRBV25-1	NA	TRBJ2-7	NA	CASRDQGYEQYF	TGTGCCAGCAGAGATCAGGGCTACGAGCAGTACTTC
TRBV19	NA	TRBJ2-7	NA	CASSIEARSYEQYF	TGTGCCAGTAGTATAGAGGCCAGATCCTACGAGCAGTACTTC
TRBV29-1	NA	TRBJ1-2	NA	CSVEPYEEAVGRGYTF	TGCAGCGTTGAACCATACGAGGAGGCGGTCGGACGTGGCTACACCTTC
TRBV6-1	NA	TRBJ2-7	few	CASSESSSYEQYF	TGTGCCAGCAGCGAGTCGAGCTCCTACGAGCAGTACTTC
TRBV4-1	NA	TRBJ1-1	NA	CASSQDRYVGLYKAFF	TGCGCCAGCAGCCAAGATAGGTACGTTGGTTTATATAAAGCTTTCTTT
TRBV5-4	TRBD1	TRBJ1-1	few	CASSLWQGAGTEAFF	TGTGCCAGCAGCTTGTGGCAGGGGGCTGGCACTGAAGCTTTCTTT
TRBV18	NA	TRBJ1-5	few	CASSGAGQPQHF	TGTGCCAGCTCAGGGGCGGGTCAGCCCCAGCATTTT
TRBV2	NA	TRBJ2-1	NA	CASSYSGVNEQFF	TGTGCCAGCAGCTACAGCGGTGTGAATGAGCAGTTCTTC
TRBV19	NA	TRBJ1-2	many	CASSIRGPNYGYTF	TGTGCCAGTAGTATAAGGGGCCCTAACTATGGCTACACCTTC
TRBV5-4	TRBD2	TRBJ2-3	NA	CASSFPAGERDTQYF	TGTGCCAGCAGCTTTCCAGCGGGAGAAAGAGATACGCAGTATTTT